This is a list of T cell receptor beta chains from one sample in a study of tumor-infiltrating lymphocytes in primary liver carcinoma. TCRdb redid the calling of the multiplex PCR reads with MiXCR, one entry per CDR3 protein. Of almost 200,000 distinct CDR3 sequences in the sample, about 61% were seen once. Sequencing was done on a sample of peripheral blood. These receptor sequences come from a woman aged 55-69 years with primary liver carcinoma and hepatitis B virus infection. Both conserved end residues are part of each CDR3. The D gene is left open where the match is weak. Only some rows state a clone size, as once, few, many or a class for expanded clones.

>TRBJ2-4|TRBD1|18|TRBV28|many
CASSLAADRALAKNIQYF
TGTGCCAGCAGCTTAGCCGCGGACAGGGCCCTCGCCAAAAACATTCAGTACTTC
>TRBJ1-1|NA|14|TRBV25-1|NA
CASTETVTNTEAFF
TGTGCCAGCACGGAGACAGTTACGAACACCGAAGCTTTCTTT
>TRBJ1-2|NA|15|TRBV5-1|few
CASSLSPGVNYGYTF
TGCGCCAGCAGCCTGAGCCCCGGTGTTAACTATGGCTACACCTTC
>TRBJ2-3|NA|14|TRBV11-2|NA
CASSLGLLTDTHYF
TGTGCCAGCAGCCTGGGACTCCTCACAGATACGCATTATTTT
>TRBJ2-3|NA|19|TRBV7-8|NA
CASSSHREQVVRGTDAQYF
TGTGCCAGCAGCTCCCACAGGGAACAAGTTGTTCGTGGCACTGATGCGCAGTATTTT
>TRBJ2-5|NA|15|TRBV11-2|NA
CTSSFNGVRGEAQYF
TGTACCAGCAGCTTTAACGGGGTCCGGGGAGAGGCCCAGTACTTC
>TRBJ1-5|NA|13|TRBV29-1|NA
CSATETGNQPQHF
TGCAGTGCTACAGAGACGGGAAATCAGCCCCAGCATTTT
>TRBJ2-2|NA|14|TRBV30|once
CAWRGSGNTGELFF
TGTGCCTGGAGGGGGAGCGGGAACACCGGGGAGCTGTTTTTT
>TRBJ2-5|TRBD1|15|TRBV10-2|few
CASSVRTGGGETQYF
TGCGCCAGCAGTGTTAGGACAGGGGGAGGGGAGACCCAGTACTTC
>TRBJ2-7|NA|18|TRBV5-1|NA
CASSLAPPGAGSVYEQYF
TGCGCCAGCAGCTTGGCCCCCCCCGGGGCAGGATCAGTCTACGAGCAGTACTTC
>TRBJ1-1|TRBD1|16|TRBV11-3|many
CASSSFNTGGRTEAFF
TGTGCCAGCAGCTCATTTAATACAGGGGGCAGGACTGAAGCTTTCTTT
>TRBJ2-5|TRBD1|14|TRBV7-9|few
CASSYENRGETQYF
TGTGCCAGCAGCTACGAAAACAGGGGGGAGACCCAGTACTTC
>TRBJ1-6|NA|14|TRBV10-1|many
CASRADSFGSPLHF
TGCGCCAGCAGGGCAGACAGTTTTGGGTCACCCCTCCACTTT
>TRBJ1-1|NA|13|TRBV28|few
CASSLIQNTEAFF
TGTGCCAGCAGTTTAATCCAGAACACTGAAGCTTTCTTT
>TRBJ2-2|TRBD1|15|TRBV11-2|NA
CASSMRTGGTGELFF
TGTGCCAGTAGCATGAGGACAGGGGGCACCGGGGAGTTGTTTTTT
>TRBJ2-7|NA|13|TRBV11-1|NA
CAISSSRGGEQYF
TGTGCCATCAGCTCCTCGCGGGGTGGCGAGCAGTACTTC
>TRBJ2-3|NA|12|TRBV11-2|NA
CASSLCGDTQYF
TGTGCTAGCAGCTTATGTGGGGATACGCAGTATTTT
>TRBJ1-5|TRBD1|18|TRBV6-1|NA
CANSEGGDRAVGNQPQHF
TGTGCCAACAGTGAAGGTGGGGACAGGGCAGTAGGCAATCAGCCCCAGCATTTT
>TRBJ2-7|TRBD1|13|TRBV29-1|many
CSVGYDRGREQYF
TGCAGCGTCGGTTACGACAGGGGGCGCGAGCAGTACTTC
>TRBJ2-1|TRBD1|16|TRBV6-6|NA
CASRAVGTGGLNEQFF
TGTGCCAGCAGGGCGGTCGGGACAGGGGGTCTAAATGAGCAGTTCTTC
>TRBJ1-3|TRBD1|16|TRBV5-1|NA
CASSLGAQGFGNTIYF
TGCGCCAGCAGCTTGGGGGCACAGGGGTTCGGAAACACCATATATTTT
>TRBJ1-2|NA|14|TRBV11-2|NA
CASCLNFVDYGYTF
TGTGCCAGCTGCTTGAACTTTGTGGACTATGGCTACACCTTC
>TRBJ2-7|NA|15|TRBV25-1|once
CASSDHTSRTNEQYF
TGTGCCAGCAGTGATCACACTAGCCGCACAAACGAGCAGTACTTC
>TRBJ1-2|TRBD1|13|TRBV7-9|NA
CASSGQGNYGYTF
TGTGCCAGCAGCGGACAGGGCAACTATGGCTACACCTTC
>TRBJ2-3|NA|14|TRBV4-2|NA
CASSQEALVDTQYF
TGTGCCAGTAGCCAAGAAGCACTAGTCGATACGCAGTATTTT
>TRBJ2-1|TRBD2|15|TRBV28|once
CASSSAGGPLNVQFF
TGTGCCAGCAGTTCAGCGGGAGGGCCACTCAATGTGCAGTTCTTC
>TRBJ2-6|NA|15|TRBV6-2/TRBV6-3|NA
CASSLGPARGNVLTF
TGTGCCAGCAGTTTAGGTCCGGCAAGGGGAAACGTCCTGACGTTC
>TRBJ2-2|TRBD1|14|TRBV28|NA
CASSTGQGTGELFF
TGTGCCAGCAGTACGGGACAGGGCACCGGGGAGCTGTTTTTT
>TRBJ1-1|NA|14|TRBV7-8|NA
CASSSTEMGTEAFF
TGTGCCAGCAGCTCGACCGAAATGGGGACTGAAGCTTTCTTT
>TRBJ2-1|NA|15|TRBV11-2|few
CANSSVLGKMHEQFF
TGTGCCAACAGCTCTGTACTGGGGAAAATGCATGAGCAGTTCTTC
>TRBJ2-4|TRBD1|14|TRBV28|NA
CASGTGGAKNIQYF
TGTGCCAGCGGGACAGGGGGAGCCAAAAACATTCAGTACTTC
>TRBJ2-1|NA|14|TRBV7-8|few
CASSDSRDYNEQFF
TGTGCCAGCAGTGATAGTAGGGACTACAATGAGCAGTTCTTC
>TRBJ2-2|TRBD2|16|TRBV11-2|NA
CVSSLLAGDLTGKLFF
TGTGTCAGCAGCCTACTAGCGGGAGATTTAACCGGGAAGCTGTTTTTT
>TRBJ1-5|TRBD1|16|TRBV19|NA
CASSIPRRDRDQPQHF
TGTGCCAGTAGTATTCCCCGGAGGGACAGGGATCAGCCCCAGCATTTT
>TRBJ2-7|TRBD2|18|TRBV11-2|NA
CAGSFLVASGCTLYEQYF
TGCGCCGGCAGCTTTCTGGTGGCTAGCGGGTGTACCCTGTACGAGCAGTACTTC
>TRBJ2-2|TRBD2|14|TRBV11-2|NA
CVSTILALTGELFF
TGTGTCAGTACTATACTAGCGCTCACCGGGGAGCTGTTTTTT
>TRBJ1-3|TRBD1|15|TRBV12-3/TRBV12-4|many
CASSLGQGAGNTIYF
TGTGCCAGCAGTTTAGGGCAGGGGGCTGGAAACACCATATATTTT
>TRBJ2-1|NA|16|TRBV7-9|NA
CASSLGPVEVYNEQFF
TGTGCCAGCAGCTTGGGACCAGTGGAAGTTTACAATGAGCAGTTCTTC
>TRBJ2-7|NA|16|TRBV30|NA
CAWSIELAQKGDEQYF
TGTGCCTGGAGCATAGAACTAGCCCAGAAAGGGGACGAGCAGTACTTC
>TRBJ1-2|NA|15|TRBV11-2|NA
CASSFSRTPKPGYTF
TGTGCCAGCAGCTTCTCCAGGACGCCCAAGCCGGGGTACACCTTC
>TRBJ1-2|NA|14|TRBV6-5|NA
CASTRQRRNYGYTF
TGTGCCAGCACTCGACAGAGGCGAAACTATGGCTACACCTTT
>TRBJ2-2|TRBD2|19|TRBV4-2|many
CASSQDRAGWREGTGELFF
TGTGCCAGCAGCCAAGATAGAGCGGGATGGCGGGAAGGTACCGGGGAGCTGTTTTTT
>TRBJ2-7|TRBD1|16|TRBV4-1|NA
CTSSQGLGTGRREQYF
TGCACCAGCAGCCAAGGTTTGGGGACAGGCCGGCGCGAGCAGTACTTC
>TRBJ1-6|NA|17|TRBV11-2|NA
CASSLGGQTLNNTPLHF
TGTGCCAGCAGCTTAGGCGGACAGACTCTGAATAATACACCCCTCCACTTT
>TRBJ2-7|NA|16|TRBV6-6|many
CASSYSGQIPSYEQYF
TGTGCCAGCAGTTACTCCGGACAGATCCCATCCTACGAGCAGTACTTC
>TRBJ1-2|NA|13|TRBV7-9|NA
CASSLGEGWDYTF
TGTGCTAGCAGCTTAGGCGAGGGGTGGGACTACACCTTC
>TRBJ2-1|TRBD2|18|TRBV6-5|once
CVSSYNLGLAGHYNEQFF
TGTGTCAGCAGTTACAATCTCGGACTAGCGGGACACTACAATGAGCAGTTCTTC
>TRBJ1-5|TRBD1|16|TRBV28|NA
CASRSGQGANNQPQHF
TGTGCCAGCAGATCTGGACAGGGGGCAAACAATCAGCCCCAGCATTTT
>TRBJ1-1|NA|14|TRBV5-1|few
CASSLGTRGLEAFF
TGCGCCAGCAGCTTGGGGACCCGCGGGCTTGAAGCTTTCTTT
>TRBJ1-5|NA|14|TRBV5-1|NA
CASSLGGNDQPQHF
TGCGCCAGCAGCTTGGGGGGCAATGATCAGCCCCAGCATTTT
>TRBJ2-3|NA|11|TRBV12-3/TRBV12-4|NA
CASSAGTCGSF
TGTGCCAGCAGTGCCGGGACTTGTGGATCCTTT
>TRBJ2-1|NA|18|TRBV11-2|NA
CASIAGLAGDYMADVQFF
TGTGCCAGCATCGCAGGGCTCGCAGGGGACTATATGGCCGATGTGCAGTTCTTC
>TRBJ2-7|TRBD1|13|TRBV11-2|few
CASGRQGNYEQYF
TGTGCCAGTGGCAGACAGGGGAACTACGAGCAGTACTTC
>TRBJ2-1|NA|15|TRBV5-1|NA
CASSLLASSYNEQFF
TGCGCCAGCAGCTTGCTAGCGAGCTCCTACAATGAGCAGTTCTTC
>TRBJ1-5|NA|17|TRBV12-3/TRBV12-4|many
CASSFGGHRGGNQPQHF
TGTGCCAGCAGTTTTGGGGGCCACCGGGGGGGCAATCAGCCCCAGCATTTT
>TRBJ2-1|NA|15|TRBV7-2|NA
CASSLNDWGSNEQFF
TGTGCCAGCAGCTTAAACGATTGGGGTTCGAATGAGCAGTTCTTC
>TRBJ1-1|NA|13|TRBV7-8|NA
CASSLQQRTEAFF
TGTGCCAGCAGCTTACAGCAAAGAACTGAAGCTTTCTTT
>TRBJ2-7|TRBD2|15|TRBV5-1|NA
CASSLGSAGSFEQYF
TGCGCCAGCAGCCTTGGCTCAGCGGGGTCCTTCGAGCAGTACTTC
>TRBJ1-1|NA|12|TRBV5-6|few
CASSLSAGRAFF
TGTGCCAGCAGCTTGTCGGCAGGGAGGGCTTTCTTT